This record covers a single T cell receptor beta chain. This specimen comes from a study of OX40 agonist ivuxolimab in advanced cancers. CDR3 length: 16 amino acids. The germline V and J ends were trimmed by 2 bases and 3 bases, with 14 bases remaining between them. Germline V CDR1 and CDR2: SNHLY, FYNNEI. Libraries were prepared by immunoSEQ multiplex PCR; TCRdb keeps only in-frame clonotypes and omits some of them. The table records under 70,000 clones, roughly nine tenths of them present only once. The material sequenced was CD4+ or CD8+ T cells sorted from blood, taken in a trial of the OX40 agonist ivuxolimab. V usage is TRBV2 and J usage is TRBJ2-1, with a weak D call TRBD1 (6 bases). The origin of this receptor is an adult with an advanced solid tumor such as melanoma, head and neck, liver or kidney cancer. The CDR3 sequence is CASSEYPGTNYNEQFF. In DNA, the CDR3 is TGTGCCAGCAGTGAATACCCCGGGACAAACTACAATGAGCAGTTCTTC.